This T cell receptor (beta chain) was sequenced during a study of T cells after posttransplantation cyclophosphamide. Busulfan-fludarabine conditioning, marrow transplant, and cyclophosphamide on days +3 and +4 were administered. To note about this clone: The antigen is unknown.

The V gene end was trimmed by 8 bases and the J gene end by 5 bases; junction bases not matched to a gene: 8. The CDR3 runs 14 residues. Germline lookup yields CDR1 SGHVS and CDR2 FNYEAQ. Findings and limits, study-wide: Later post-transplant blood repertoires were often dominated by donor CD8+ memory clones. Recipient CMV seropositivity and CMV reactivation strongly tracked TRB clonality. Skin or GI-infiltrating T cells shared few TRB sequences with blood.

The data were produced by immunoSEQ multiplex PCR, yet TCRdb's version contains in-frame clones alone and is incomplete. The sample consists of some 43,000 clones, 80% to 95% of them appearing once. This receptor was obtained from a male patient aged 55 to 69 who received an allogeneic stem cell transplant from a related donor and was CMV-positive. The graft donor may be the source of some T cells. This chain connects TRBV7-6 to TRBJ2-2; 7 bases align to TRBD2. The specimen comprised PBMCs, sampled about 60 days after allogeneic stem cell transplant with posttransplant cyclophosphamide. DNA for the CDR3: TGTGCCAGCGCGGGGAGGGCGGGGACCGGGGAGCTGTTTTTT. Translated, it gives CASAGRAGTGELFF. The variable domain in full, completed from reference TRBV7-6 and TRBJ2-2, reads GAGVSQSPRYKVTKRGQDVALRCDPISGHVSLYWYRQALGQGPEFLTYFNYEAQQDKSGLPNDRFSAERPEGSISTLTIQRTEQRDSAMYRCASAGRAGTGELFFGEGSRLTVL.